This T cell receptor beta chain derives from a study of blood T cell repertoires in COVID-19. Across the study: Sources were T cells, B-cell-depleted T cells, or PBMCs; the material itself was cDNA or gDNA.

CDR3 length: 15 residues. CDR1 and CDR2 (germline): SEHNR, FQNEAQ (reference sequence). Germline trimming cut 5 bases from V and 7 bases from J; bases unmatched to any gene: 7. Sequenced by immunoSEQ multiplex PCR; TCRdb stores in-frame clones only, minus some. The data hold roughly 66,000 clones, with less than 85% observed a single time. The rearrangement uses TRBV7-9 and TRBJ2-1; 11 nucleotides agree with TRBD1. The sample comprised peripheral blood. The clonotype originates from a man aged 55-75 years with acute or convalescent COVID-19. The CDR3 sequence: CASSPLGQGANEQFF. The DNA for the CDR3 is TGTGCCAGCAGCCCCCTTGGACAGGGGGCGAATGAGCAGTTCTTC.